The rows below give T cell receptor beta chains drawn from one sample of a study of blood T cell repertoires in COVID-19. Clones were sequenced by immunoSEQ multiplex PCR, and TCRdb holds only the in-frame ones, with some missing. The data contain 200,000 to 250,000 clones, over 70% of them singletons. The sample taken for sequencing was PBMCs or T cells enriched from blood (not recorded which). Receptor source: a woman in her 30s who had been exposed to COVID-19. Each CDR3 is given with its conserved first and last residue. The D gene is left open where the match is weak. Not all rows give a size; the values are once, few, many and, for expanded clones, a class.

d_gene: .
v_gene: TRBV19
j_gene: TRBJ1-6
abundance: .
CDR3aa: CASSIESQGKTPLHF
CDR3nt: TGTGCCAGTAGTATAGAGTCACAGGGCAAGACACCCCTCCACTTT

d_gene: .
v_gene: TRBV5-1
j_gene: TRBJ2-6
abundance: .
CDR3aa: CASSPAGGANVLTF
CDR3nt: TGCGCCAGCAGCCCGGCAGGAGGGGCCAACGTCCTGACTTTC

d_gene: .
v_gene: TRBV19
j_gene: TRBJ1-4
abundance: .
CDR3aa: CASRGDFSEKLFF
CDR3nt: TGTGCCAGTAGGGGTGACTTTTCGGAAAAACTGTTTTTT

d_gene: TRBD2
v_gene: TRBV24-1
j_gene: TRBJ2-3
abundance: .
CDR3aa: CATSDLGGRADTQYF
CDR3nt: TGTGCCACCAGTGATTTAGGCGGGAGGGCAGATACGCAGTATTTT

d_gene: TRBD2
v_gene: TRBV5-4
j_gene: TRBJ2-3
abundance: .
CDR3aa: CASSLWTSGTTDTQYF
CDR3nt: TGTGCCAGCAGCTTATGGACTAGCGGGACCACAGATACGCAGTATTTT

d_gene: TRBD1
v_gene: TRBV6-5
j_gene: TRBJ2-7
abundance: once
CDR3aa: CASSFAGTGFLYEQYF
CDR3nt: TGTGCCAGCAGTTTCGCCGGGACAGGGTTCCTTTACGAGCAGTACTTC

d_gene: TRBD2
v_gene: TRBV4-1
j_gene: TRBJ2-1
abundance: .
CDR3aa: CASSHLAGRSYNEQFF
CDR3nt: TGCGCCAGCAGCCATCTAGCGGGAAGGTCCTACAATGAGCAGTTCTTC

d_gene: TRBD1
v_gene: TRBV12-5
j_gene: TRBJ1-1
abundance: .
CDR3aa: CASGGDSTNTEAFF
CDR3nt: TGTGCTAGTGGGGGGGACAGTACGAACACTGAAGCTTTCTTT

d_gene: .
v_gene: TRBV6-5
j_gene: TRBJ2-1
abundance: .
CDR3aa: CASSYQTANEQFF
CDR3nt: TGTGCCAGCAGTTACCAGACAGCCAATGAGCAGTTCTTC

d_gene: .
v_gene: TRBV3-1/TRBV3-2
j_gene: TRBJ2-7
abundance: .
CDR3aa: CASSQEPRTYEQYF
CDR3nt: TGTGCCAGCAGCCAAGAACCCAGGACCTACGAGCAGTACTTC

d_gene: .
v_gene: TRBV24-1
j_gene: TRBJ1-2
abundance: .
CDR3aa: CATSDPVRDYGYTF
CDR3nt: TGTGCCACCAGTGACCCGGTGCGGGACTATGGCTACACCTTC

d_gene: .
v_gene: TRBV5-1
j_gene: TRBJ2-3
abundance: .
CDR3aa: CASSSVASGSTDTQYF
CDR3nt: TGCGCCAGCAGCTCCGTCGCCTCGGGAAGCACAGATACGCAGTATTTT

d_gene: TRBD1
v_gene: TRBV5-1
j_gene: TRBJ2-5
abundance: .
CDR3aa: CASSLGQGRETQYF
CDR3nt: TGCGCCAGCAGCTTGGGACAGGGGAGGGAGACCCAGTACTTC

d_gene: TRBD1
v_gene: TRBV6-2/TRBV6-3
j_gene: TRBJ1-1
abundance: .
CDR3aa: CASSHTGGFTTEAFF
CDR3nt: TGTGCCAGCAGTCACACAGGGGGCTTTACCACTGAAGCTTTCTTT

d_gene: .
v_gene: TRBV6-5
j_gene: TRBJ2-7
abundance: .
CDR3aa: CASRKPGHLYEQYF
CDR3nt: TGTGCCAGCAGGAAGCCGGGACACTTGTACGAGCAGTACTTC